Each of the 25 T cell receptor beta chains below was sequenced from the same sample in a study of cytomegalovirus exposure and HLA in healthy donors. Vbeta (60) and Jbeta (13) primers were used in the PCR. Repertoires were generated with immunoSEQ multiplex PCR, while TCRdb's copy carries only in-frame clones and drops some. Of tens of thousands of clones listed, roughly two thirds were seen once; the top ten hold about 15%. The sample was PBMCs. Receptors were obtained from a male donor in good health and CMV-seropositive.

The chain couples TRBV19 to TRBJ2-1, with 8 bases matching TRBD2. The germline V gene encodes CDR1 LNHDA and CDR2 SQIVND (reference sequence). The CDR3 is 16 residues long. V gave up 0 bases and J gave up 4 bases; unmatched junction bases: 5. CDR3 loop: CASSIDIQRGYNEQFF. Here the CDR3 DNA reads TGTGCCAGTAGTATAGATATCCAGCGGGGGTACAATGAGCAGTTCTTC.

This chain connects TRBV11-2 to TRBJ1-2; 7 bases map to TRBD1. CDR3 size: 14 residues. Germline-derived CDR1 and CDR2 are SGHAT and FQNNGV. Trimming cost V 4 bases and J 4 bases; bases outside gene matches: 6. The CDR3 reads CASSSQGIGYGYTF. CDR3 coding DNA: TGTGCCAGCAGCTCACAGGGGATCGGCTATGGCTACACCTTC.

The chain couples TRBV5-6 to TRBJ1-1, with a tentative D call TRBD1 (5 bases). Deletions cut 2 bases from V and 1 base from J, with 6 bases between. Germline loops: CDR1 SGHDT, CDR2 YYEEEE. The CDR3 loop spans 13 amino acids. CDR3 sequence (DNA): TGTGCCAGCAGCTTTGGACAGAACACTGAAGCTTTCTTT. Its protein is CASSFGQNTEAFF.

For this clone: The junction differs from germline at one of its ends, possibly a read error. The gene calls are TRBV29-1 and TRBJ1-2; D is possibly TRBD1 (6 bases). Germline CDR1 SQVTM, CDR2 ANQGSEA. This CDR3 is built from 11 residues. The CDR3 region is CSGEQGGGYTF. The CDR3 DNA follows: TGCAGCGGTGAACAGGGCGGTGGCTACACCTTC. Based on the CDR3 plus reference TRBV29-1 and TRBJ1-2, the full variable domain is SAVISQKPSRDICQRGTSLTIQCQVDSQVTMMFWYRQQPGQSLTLIATANQGSEATYESGFVIDKFPISRPNLTFSTLTVSNMSPEDSSIYLCSGEQGGGYTFGSGTRLTVV.

The chain joins TRBV19 to TRBJ1-5; 8 bases align to TRBD1. Per germline, CDR1 LNHDA and CDR2 SQIVND (reference sequence). The CDR3 spans 15 residues. V trimming: 3 bases; J trimming: 6 bases; junction bases outside the gene matches: 7. Here the CDR3 DNA reads TGTGCCAGTAGTATCGGGGCAGGGGGCAGTCAGCCCCAGCATTTT. The encoded protein is CASSIGAGGSQPQHF.

Only one count was recorded for this clone. The chain carries TRBV7-9 and TRBJ1-1; D is unclear. Between the trimmed V and J ends, which lost 1 base and 4 bases, there was a span of 10 bases. The germline V gene encodes CDR1 SEHNR and CDR2 FQNEAQ (reference sequence). The CDR3 runs 14 residues. The CDR3 protein is CASSLDERGTEAFF. Here the CDR3 DNA reads TGTGCCAGCAGCTTAGACGAACGAGGCACTGAAGCTTTCTTT.

The gene calls are TRBV29-1 and TRBJ2-2; perhaps TRBD1 as D (5 bases). V lost 0 bases to trimming and J lost 6 bases, with 14 bases between them. The CDR3 length is 15 residues. CDR1 SQVTM and CDR2 ANQGSEA come from the germline V gene. CDR3 sequence: CSVEEEGAHPGELFF. CDR3 coding DNA: TGCAGCGTTGAAGAGGAAGGGGCTCATCCCGGGGAGCTGTTTTTT.

The genes are TRBV12-5 and TRBJ1-5; D is unresolved. The CDR3 loop spans 11 amino acids. Trimming stripped 5 bases from V and 5 bases from J, with 4 bases between. Germline V gives CDR1 LGHNT, CDR2 FRNRAP. The DNA of the CDR3 is TGTGCTAGTGGTCCCGATCAGCCCCAGCATTTT. Translation: CASGPDQPQHF. The full variable domain, its missing parts supplied by reference TRBV12-5 and TRBJ1-5, is DARVTQTPRHKVTEMGQEVTMRCQPILGHNTVFWYRQTMMQGLELLAYFRNRAPLDDSGMPKDRFSAEMPDATLATLKIQPSEPRDSAVYFCASGPDQPQHFGDGTRLSIL.

The rearrangement joins TRBV5-1 to TRBJ1-6; possible D gene TRBD1, 5 bases. CDR3 length: 15 residues. Germline-derived CDR1 and CDR2 are SGHRS and YFSETQ. The V gene lost 3 bases and the J gene lost 10 bases, with 17 bases spanning the gap. The CDR3 spells CASSSSGRGDSPLHF. DNA of the CDR3: TGCGCCAGCAGCTCCTCCGGACGGGGGGACTCACCCCTCCACTTT.

The chain has TRBV2 and TRBJ1-5, with a weak D call TRBD1 (6 bases). With 1 base removed from V and 1 base from J, the gap between germline ends came to 11 bases. In germline, CDR1 is SNHLY, CDR2 FYNNEI. There are 16 residues in the CDR3. In DNA, the CDR3 is TGTGCCAGCAGTGAAGGTTACAGGGCAAGCAATCAGCCCCAGCATTTT. It codes for CASSEGYRASNQPQHF.

Only one count was recorded for this clone. In DNA form, the CDR3 reads TGTGCCACTATTAACTCAGGGGGCCTAAATCAGCCCCAGCATTTT. It codes for CATINSGGLNQPQHF. This chain uses TRBV19 with TRBJ1-5; 8 nucleotides align to TRBD1. This CDR3 is 15 amino acids long. From germline, CDR1 is LNHDA and CDR2 SQIVND (reference sequence). Losses at the gene ends were 10 bases for V and 4 bases for J; bases not matched to a gene: 12.

The rearrangement uses TRBV19 and TRBJ1-4, with TRBD1 matching over 7 bases. The V gene's germline CDR1 is LNHDA and CDR2 SQIVND (reference sequence). The CDR3 sequence is 16 residues long. The J segment lost 4 bases and the V segment lost 7 bases, leaving 12 bases of the junction unmatched. The CDR3 coding sequence is TGTGCCAGTACCGCCCGGGACAGTATGGTTAATGAAAAACTGTTTTTT. Its translation: CASTARDSMVNEKLFF.

This clone was seen only a few times. This chain links TRBV19 with TRBJ1-5, with TRBD1 identical over 7 bases. The germline V gene has CDR1 LNHDA and CDR2 SQIVND (reference sequence). Trimming took 7 bases from V and 4 from J; bases not matched to a gene: 4. This CDR3 spans 13 amino acids. In DNA, the CDR3 is TGTGCCAGTACCCCACAGGGGAATCAGCCCCAGCATTTT. Its protein is CASTPQGNQPQHF. Based on the CDR3 plus reference TRBV19 and TRBJ1-5, the full variable domain is DGGITQSPKYLFRKEGQNVTLSCEQNLNHDAMYWYRQDPGQGLRLIYYSQIVNDFQKGDIAEGYSVSREKKESFPLTVTSAQKNPTAFYLCASTPQGNQPQHFGDGTRLSIL.

The rearrangement links TRBV7-3 to TRBJ2-5, with a weak D call TRBD2 (7 bases). CDR3 length equals 14 residues. CDR1 and CDR2 from the germline V gene are SGHTA and FQGTGA. The V gene lost 5 bases and the J gene lost 3 bases, with 13 bases spanning the gap. The CDR3 DNA reads TGTGCCAGCAGCCGAGCGGGACAAAAAGAGACCCAGTACTTC. Translating it yields CASSRAGQKETQYF.

The gene calls are TRBV10-3 and TRBJ2-7; tentatively, D is TRBD2 (5 bases). This CDR3 contains 14 residues. Deletions cut 7 bases from V and 0 bases from J, with 13 bases between. Germline V CDR1 and CDR2: ENHRY, SYGVKD. CDR3 coding DNA: TGTGCCATCACACGGGATTTAAGCTCCTACGAGCAGTACTTC. Its translation is CAITRDLSSYEQYF.

This clone has just a few counts. This chain joins TRBV27 and TRBJ2-3; possibly TRBD2 for D (5 bases). The length of the CDR3 is 14 residues. CDR1 MNHEY and CDR2 SMNVEV come from the germline V gene (reference sequence). The V end was cut by 3 bases, the J end by 1 base, with 8 bases between. CDR3 protein: CASSFVGGTDTQYF. In DNA form, the CDR3 reads TGTGCCAGCAGTTTCGTGGGAGGCACAGATACGCAGTATTTT.

The gene calls are TRBV19 and TRBJ1-4; D is ambiguous. The CDR3 spans 14 residues. V gave up 3 bases and J gave up 1 base, with 6 bases separating them. Per germline, CDR1 LNHDA and CDR2 SQIVND (reference sequence). The CDR3 nucleotides are TGTGCCAGTAGTATCGGTAGAACTAATGAAAAACTGTTTTTT. The encoded protein is CASSIGRTNEKLFF.

This clone showed up just a few times. The chain uses TRBV30 and TRBJ2-3; the match to TRBD1 covers 9 bases. There are 15 residues in the CDR3. Germline trimming cut 0 bases from V and 0 bases from J; bases unmatched to any gene: 1. In germline, CDR1 is GTSNPN, CDR2 SVGIG (reference sequence). The CDR3 region is CAWSVGTGSTDTQYF. CDR3 DNA: TGTGCCTGGAGTGTAGGGACAGGGAGCACAGATACGCAGTATTTT.

V usage is TRBV5-1 and J usage is TRBJ2-1, with 13 bases aligning to TRBD2. Unmatched junction bases numbered 5, after V lost 3 bases and J lost 2 bases. The CDR3 has 17 amino acids. Germline V CDR1 and CDR2: SGHRS, YFSETQ. This chain's CDR3 is CASSWTSGSPAYNEQFF. CDR3 sequence (DNA): TGCGCCAGCAGCTGGACTAGCGGGAGTCCCGCCTACAATGAGCAGTTCTTC.

The V and J genes are TRBV5-8 and TRBJ2-5; D call uncertain. There are 13 residues in the CDR3. Germline values: CDR1 SGHTS, CDR2 YDEGEE. V gave up 0 bases and J gave up 4 bases, with 7 bases separating them. CDR3 residues: CASSLGRRETQYF. CDR3 DNA sequence: TGTGCCAGCAGCTTGGGCCGTAGAGAGACCCAGTACTTC.

J is TRBJ1-2 and V is TRBV7-9, with D possibly TRBD1 on 6 matching bases. With 2 bases removed from V and 4 bases from J, the gap between germline ends came to 26 bases. Germline loops: CDR1 SEHNR, CDR2 FQNEAQ (reference sequence). This CDR3 comprises 19 residues. CDR3 coding DNA: TGTGCCAGCAGCTTATCCGCCTCCGGGACAACCACCTCCTCCTATGGCTACACCTTC. This translates into CASSLSASGTTTSSYGYTF.

The chain recombines TRBV19 with TRBJ2-2, with TRBD2 matching over 10 bases. The CDR3 totals 16 residues. CDR1 is LNHDA, CDR2 SQIVND, per germline (reference sequence). J gave up 4 bases and V 7 bases, and 9 bases lay outside the gene matches. CDR3 amino acids: CASKKGLAVPTGELFF. The CDR3 DNA reads TGTGCCAGTAAAAAAGGACTAGCGGTACCCACCGGGGAGCTGTTTTTT.

The chain couples TRBV5-1 to TRBJ1-4; 10 nucleotides align to TRBD1. Losses at the gene ends were 3 bases for V and 8 bases for J; bases not matched to a gene: 10. The CDR3 is 16 amino acids. Germline V gene sequence: CDR1 SGHRS, CDR2 YFSETQ. CDR3 coding DNA: TGCGCCAGCAGCTCACCCGCCGGGACAGGGGAAGAAAAACTGTTTTTT. Its translation: CASSSPAGTGEEKLFF.

The chain carries TRBV7-9 and TRBJ2-5; possibly TRBD2 for D (5 bases). Looked up from germline, CDR1 is SEHNR and CDR2 is FQNEAQ (reference sequence). The CDR3 is 14 amino acids. Deletions cut 1 base from V and 5 bases from J, with 11 bases between. CDR3 DNA: TGTGCCAGCAGCTTAGGCCCTAGCCATGAGACCCAGTACTTC. It is translated as CASSLGPSHETQYF.

This chain links TRBV5-5 with TRBJ2-7; no clear D. The CDR3 has 14 amino acids. V was cut by 0 bases and J by 4 bases, with 11 bases left in between. Germline assignment: CDR1 SGHKS and CDR2 YYEKEE (reference sequence). CDR3 protein: CASSLDSHRYEQYF. The CDR3 coding sequence is TGTGCCAGCAGCTTGGACAGTCACCGGTACGAGCAGTACTTC.